These T cell receptor beta chains were read from a single sample in a study of blood T cell repertoires in COVID-19. Sequencing was performed with immunoSEQ multiplex PCR; in TCRdb, only in-frame clones are kept and a portion is missing. The sample holds under 300,000 clones, roughly 85% seen once. Sequenced input: PBMCs or T cells enriched from blood (not recorded which). These receptors originate from a woman aged 50 to 60 who had recovered from COVID-19. CDR3s include the opening cysteine and the closing phenylalanine or tryptophan.

j_call v_call cdr3_aa
TRBJ2-7 TRBV27 CASSSTAGVYEQYF
TRBJ1-5 TRBV23-1 CASSQETGANNQPQHF
TRBJ2-7 TRBV5-6 CASSSRYYEQYF
TRBJ2-2 TRBV6-5 CASTTGTNTGELFF
TRBJ2-2 TRBV5-1 CASSLSGQGNTGELFF
TRBJ2-7 TRBV5-1 CASSLSATGPYEQYF
TRBJ2-5 TRBV5-1 CASSPGPQTGLETQYF
TRBJ1-2 TRBV25-1 CASSISRANYGYTF
TRBJ1-1 TRBV28 CASSPSLTVNTEAFF
TRBJ2-5 TRBV3-1/TRBV3-2 CASRDYLYQETQYF
TRBJ2-7 TRBV13 CASSSAPDSHYEQYF
TRBJ2-7 TRBV7-9 CASSLAQASYEQYF
TRBJ1-5 TRBV15 CATSREITGVQPQHF
TRBJ1-2 TRBV9 CASSVEAAVSYTF
TRBJ2-3 TRBV5-1 CASSLPSDTDTQYF
TRBJ2-7 TRBV10-3 CAIRRTGGLGAYEQYF
TRBJ1-5 TRBV11-2 CASSSGQGPWQPQHF
TRBJ2-5 TRBV7-2 CASSRTSDRETQYF
TRBJ1-1 TRBV28 CASSPQPGQKNTEAFF
TRBJ2-7 TRBV11-3 CASSLELAGYEQYF
TRBJ2-3 TRBV6-2/TRBV6-3 CASSYSPGERSTDTQYF
TRBJ2-1 TRBV4-1 CASSQEPQSGGFYNEQFF
TRBJ2-5 TRBV21-1 CASSKGSPVQETQYF
TRBJ2-7 TRBV10-3 CAISETPGLSYEQYF
TRBJ2-1 TRBV9 CASSPAVGREGGYNEQFF
TRBJ1-1 TRBV19 CASSIVRGAEAFF
TRBJ1-5 TRBV5-5 CASSLGLQRDQPQHF
TRBJ2-1 TRBV5-1 CASSLGLAGENEQFF